Sequencing of this T cell receptor (beta chain) was carried out in a study of memory B cells and T cells in multiple sclerosis. Points from the study as a whole: Clone-set sizes differed between compartments, so shared clonotype counts needed normalization.

Sequencing used immunoSEQ multiplex PCR; TCRdb keeps in-frame clones, though not all of them. The sample shows 15,000 or so clones, roughly two thirds of them seen only once. This CDR3 is built from 17 residues. In its sample, this clone was seen once. Its antigen is undetermined. The material sequenced was memory (CD45RO+) CD4+ T cells from blood. The V gene is TRBV21-1, the J gene TRBJ2-3; TRBD2 is taken as the D call from the table, unchecked against the DNA. TRBV21-1 is a recognized pseudogene. This TCR derives from a human donor with multiple sclerosis. This CDR3 is CASSKDEREGPPDTQYF. The CDR3 DNA sequence: TGTGCCAGCAGCAAGGATGAGCGGGAGGGCCCTCCAGATACGCAGTATTTT.